A single sample gave rise to the 17 T cell receptor beta chains below, sequenced in a study of regulatory T cells in long-lasting Graves disease (dated by TCRdb to 2020 to 2022). The time point label for this specimen denotes: persistent/refractory GD, antithyroid drugs over 5 years with positive TRAb. RNA was extracted from PBMCs in TRIzol for both TCR sequencing and RNA sequencing. Libraries were made using multiplex PCR. The data were produced on an Illumina HiSeq 4000. To build TCR beta libraries, CDR3 regions were amplified by Arm-PCR using iRepertoire HTBI primers. The public reads were run again by TCRdb, first through fastp at Q25 and then through MiXCR, and only productive beta chains were kept. Every distinct CDR3 protein forms one entry, paired with its most common genes and DNA. The sample contains 400,000 to 450,000 distinct CDR3 sequences, 23% of them found a single time. In total, the top ten clones hold about 27% of the sample.

The sample consisted of peripheral blood mononuclear cells (PBMCs), taken when the disease was refractory, from a patient treated with antithyroid drugs. All receptors derive from a female donor with Graves disease.

On this clonotype itself: The junction differs from germline at one of its ends, possibly a read error. The rearrangement joins TRBV24-1 to TRBJ2-1; 15 bases are a match to TRBD2. Per germline, CDR1 KGHDR and CDR2 SFDVKD. The CDR3 loop spans 16 amino acids. Here the CDR3 reads CATGTSGRSSYNEQFF. The DNA for the CDR3 is TGCGCCACCGGGACTAGCGGGAGGAGCTCCTACAATGAGCAGTTCTTC.

This clonotype was observed a handful of times. V and J are TRBV3-1 and TRBJ2-7, with D perhaps TRBD1 (5 bases). The germline V gene has CDR1 LGHDT and CDR2 YNNKEL (reference sequence). This CDR3 has 16 amino acids. The ends were cut back, 4 bases at V and 3 bases at J, with 19 bases in the middle. The DNA of the CDR3 is TGTGCCAGCAGCCGAACACCAGGGAATATTCACTACGAGCAGTACTTC. This gives the protein CASSRTPGNIHYEQYF.

The rearrangement uses TRBV11-2 and TRBJ2-1; the match to TRBD2 covers 9 bases. Germline CDR1 reads SGHAT; CDR2 reads FQNNGV. The CDR3 covers 15 residues. After removal of 3 bases from V and 8 bases from J, the junction contained 8 bases not matched to a gene. The CDR3 nucleotides read TGTGCCAGCAGCTTGGCCGGGACTAGCTCGGATGAGCAGTTCTTC. Protein sequence: CASSLAGTSSDEQFF.

Many counts were recorded for this clonotype. The chain joins TRBV20-1 to TRBJ2-5; unclear D gene. V was shortened by 0 bases and J by 6 bases, with 11 bases between the two germline ends. The CDR3 has 13 amino acids. Germline V gives CDR1 DFQATT, CDR2 SNEGSKA (reference sequence). CDR3 residues: CSARDGNRQTQYF. CDR3 DNA: TGCAGTGCTAGAGATGGCAATAGACAGACCCAGTACTTC.

This sequence joins TRBV11-2 and TRBJ1-5; perhaps TRBD1 as D (5 bases). The CDR3 runs 13 residues. With 5 bases removed from V and 6 bases from J, the gap between germline ends came to 11 bases. From germline, CDR1 is SGHAT and CDR2 FQNNGV. In DNA, the CDR3 is TGTGCCAGCAGCCCAGGGATCGGTCAGCCCCAGCATTTT. As protein: CASSPGIGQPQHF. The whole variable domain, remainder taken from reference TRBV11-2 and TRBJ1-5, is EAGVAQSPRYKIIEKRQSVAFWCNPISGHATLYWYQQILGQGPKLLIQFQNNGVVDDSQLPKDRFSAERLKGVDSTLKIQPAKLEDSAVYLCASSPGIGQPQHFGDGTRLSIL.

This clonotype was counted many times. The chain uses TRBV11-2 and TRBJ1-2, with a possible D match to TRBD1 (6 bases). CDR3 size: 15 residues. Trimming pared 1 base from V and 3 bases from J, leaving 12 bases between. The germline V gene has CDR1 SGHAT and CDR2 FQNNGV. CDR3 in DNA: TGTGCCAGCAGCTTAGGGCCAGGGGCTGACTATGGCTACACCTTC. Its translation is CASSLGPGADYGYTF.

The chain carries TRBV6-1 and TRBJ1-5; D unclear. Germline V gene data show CDR1 as MNHNS and CDR2 as SASEGT. V was pared by 5 bases and J by 0 bases, with 8 bases between. The CDR3 sequence is 14 residues long. The chain's CDR3 is CASSPTYSNQPQHF. The CDR3 region has the DNA TGTGCCAGCAGTCCTACCTATAGCAATCAGCCCCAGCATTTT.

The chain links TRBV2 to TRBJ2-4; tentative D call: TRBD2 (5 bases). Trimming left V 6 bases short and J 15 bases short, with 15 bases between. The germline CDR1 and CDR2 sequences are SNHLY and FYNNEI. The length of the CDR3 is 11 residues. This CDR3 reads CASRLDFFLYF. CDR3 nucleotide sequence: TGTGCCAGCAGACTGGACTTTTTTCTGTACTTC.

This clonotype was seen many times. DNA of the CDR3: TGTGCCAGCAGTGAAGCAGCAAGGACAATGAATGAAGCTTTCTTT. Translation gives CASSEAARTMNEAFF. V is TRBV2 and J is TRBJ1-1; possibly TRBD1 for D (5 bases). Germline V gene lookup returns CDR1 SNHLY and CDR2 FYNNEI. Deletions cut 0 bases from V and 7 bases from J, with 15 bases between. The CDR3 loop spans 15 amino acids.

V and J are TRBV2 and TRBJ1-6, with TRBD1 matching 9 bases. Germline V lookup: CDR1 SNHLY, CDR2 FYNNEI. The CDR3 length is 15 residues. Trimming cost V 3 bases and J 7 bases; bases outside gene matches: 4. CDR3 sequence: CASSDRGQGNSPLHF. CDR3 in DNA: TGTGCCAGCAGTGATAGGGGACAGGGAAATTCACCCCTCCACTTT.

This chain joins TRBV7-2 and TRBJ1-2; unclear D gene. This CDR3 has 15 amino acids. The V end was cut by 5 bases, the J end by 0 bases, with 13 bases between. Germline V gives CDR1 SGHTA, CDR2 FQGNSA. The CDR3 protein is CASSPWRTTNYGYTF. Written as DNA, the CDR3 is TGTGCCAGCAGCCCCTGGCGGACCACTAACTATGGCTACACCTTC.

This clonotype appeared a few times. The rearrangement joins TRBV28 to TRBJ1-1; possibly TRBD1 for D (6 bases). The V end lost 3 bases, the J end lost 3 bases, and 11 bases lay between the germline ends. This CDR3 contains 14 residues. Germline assignment: CDR1 MDHEN and CDR2 SYDVKM. CDR3 protein: CASSLGGSYTEAFF. The CDR3 bases are TGTGCCAGCAGTTTGGGGGGCTCTTACACTGAAGCTTTCTTT.

This clonotype was counted once. A much larger clone lies a single base off, so this may be a read error. In DNA form, the CDR3 reads TGTGCCGGCGGACTTCCCATGAACACTGAAGCTTTCTTT. This encodes CAGGLPMNTEAFF. The gene calls are TRBV2 and TRBJ1-1; D is unclear. Germline V CDR1 and CDR2: SNHLY, FYNNEI. CDR3 length: 13 amino acids. Between the trimmed V and J ends, which lost 11 bases and 0 bases, there was a span of 13 bases.

This clonotype has a count of ten or more. The J gene is TRBJ1-5, the V gene TRBV6-1; D not certain. Trimming left V 6 bases short and J 4 bases short, with 13 bases between. CDR1 MNHNS and CDR2 SASEGT come from the germline V gene. CDR3 length equals 14 residues. CDR3 nucleotide sequence: TGTGCCAGCAGCCCCCGGGCAACTAATCAGCCCCAGCATTTT. This sequence encodes CASSPRATNQPQHF.

This chain links TRBV9 with TRBJ2-2; D gene ambiguous. From germline, CDR1 is SGDLS and CDR2 YYNGEE. With 1 base removed from V and 5 bases from J, the gap between germline ends came to 12 bases. CDR3 length: 15 residues. The CDR3 coding sequence is TGTGCCAGCAGCGTACTCATAGACTGGACCGGGGAGCTGTTTTTT. It encodes CASSVLIDWTGELFF.

This clonotype was found many times. The V and J genes are TRBV12-3 or TRBV12-4 and TRBJ1-5, with TRBD1 as a possible D gene (5 bases). V gave up 5 bases and J gave up 7 bases, with 12 bases separating them. The CDR3 is 13 residues long. The CDR3, as DNA: TGTGCCAGCAGTGGCCCACAGGCCCAGCCCCAGCATTTT. This encodes CASSGPQAQPQHF.

This clonotype was found a few times. The chain has TRBV29-1 and TRBJ1-1, with a tentative D call TRBD1 (5 bases). CDR3 length: 13 residues. The germline V gene encodes CDR1 SQVTM and CDR2 ANQGSEA. Trimming took 4 bases from V and 3 from J, leaving 12 bases between them. Written as DNA, the CDR3 is TGCAGCGTTGTAGGAGGGGAGTACACTGAAGCTTTCTTT. It codes for CSVVGGEYTEAFF.